This TCR beta chain was captured in a study of T cells of healthy individuals. TCRdb independently ran MiXCR on the 5' RACE reads; one entry per CDR3 protein. The sample yields over 95,000 distinct CDR3 sequences, 15% to 20% seen once. This clonotype was counted once. Trimming removed 3 bases from V and 8 bases from J, with 17 bases in between. Per germline, CDR1 SQVTM and CDR2 ANQGSEA. The CDR3 has 14 amino acids. This clonotype was sampled from a human donor in good health. The chain links TRBV29-1 to TRBJ2-1; a possible D gene is TRBD2 (5 bases). This CDR3 is CSVELATPRDEQFF. CDR3 in DNA: TGCAGCGTTGAGTTAGCGACTCCTAGGGATGAGCAGTTCTTC.